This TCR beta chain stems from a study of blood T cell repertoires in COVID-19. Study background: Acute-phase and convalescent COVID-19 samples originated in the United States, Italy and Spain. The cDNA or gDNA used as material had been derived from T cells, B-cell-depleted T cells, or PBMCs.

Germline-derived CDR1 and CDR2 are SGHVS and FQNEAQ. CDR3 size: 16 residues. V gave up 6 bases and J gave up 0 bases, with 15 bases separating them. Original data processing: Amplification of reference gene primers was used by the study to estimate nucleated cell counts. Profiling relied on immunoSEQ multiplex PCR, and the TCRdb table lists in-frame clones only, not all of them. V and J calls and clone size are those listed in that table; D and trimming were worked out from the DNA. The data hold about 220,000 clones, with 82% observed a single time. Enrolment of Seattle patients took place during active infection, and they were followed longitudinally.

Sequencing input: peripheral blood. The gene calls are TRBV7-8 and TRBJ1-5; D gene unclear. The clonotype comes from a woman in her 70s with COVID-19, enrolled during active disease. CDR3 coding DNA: TGTGCCAGCAGTCCCTCCCTGAGAGATAGCAATCAGCCCCAGCATTTT. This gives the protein CASSPSLRDSNQPQHF.